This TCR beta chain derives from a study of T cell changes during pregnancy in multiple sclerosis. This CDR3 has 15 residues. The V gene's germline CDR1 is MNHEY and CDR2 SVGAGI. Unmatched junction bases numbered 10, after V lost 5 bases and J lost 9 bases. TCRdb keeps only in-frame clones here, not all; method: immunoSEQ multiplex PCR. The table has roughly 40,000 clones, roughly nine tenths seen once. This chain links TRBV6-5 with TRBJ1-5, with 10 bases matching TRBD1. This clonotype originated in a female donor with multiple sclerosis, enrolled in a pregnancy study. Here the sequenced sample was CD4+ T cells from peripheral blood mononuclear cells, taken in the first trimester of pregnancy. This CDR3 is CASSHRDRGSWPQHF. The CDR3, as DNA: TGTGCCAGCAGTCACCGGGACAGGGGATCGTGGCCCCAGCATTTT.